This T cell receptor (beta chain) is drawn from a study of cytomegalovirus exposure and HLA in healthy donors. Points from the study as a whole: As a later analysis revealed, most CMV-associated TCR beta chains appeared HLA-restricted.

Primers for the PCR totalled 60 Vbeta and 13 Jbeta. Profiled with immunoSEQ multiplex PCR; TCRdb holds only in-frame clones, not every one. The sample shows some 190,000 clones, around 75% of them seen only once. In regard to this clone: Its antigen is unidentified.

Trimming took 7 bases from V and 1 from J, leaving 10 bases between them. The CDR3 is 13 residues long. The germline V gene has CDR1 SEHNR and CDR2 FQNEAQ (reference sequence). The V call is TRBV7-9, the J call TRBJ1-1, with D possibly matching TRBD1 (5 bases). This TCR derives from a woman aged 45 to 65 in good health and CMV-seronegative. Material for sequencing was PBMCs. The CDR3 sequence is CASKRGQNTEAFF. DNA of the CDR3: TGTGCCAGCAAAAGGGGCCAGAACACTGAAGCTTTCTTT.